This TCR beta chain was documented in a study of immune evolution from preneoplasia to lung adenocarcinoma listed by TCRdb under 2021. Looking at the study overall: No AAH lesions showed HLA loss of heterozygosity, compared with about 6.3% of AIS, over 12% of MIA and about a third of ADC lesions. TCR sequencing data were obtained from 51 patients. Resected precursor lesions (AAH, AIS, MIA) and invasive adenocarcinomas were compared with paired morphologically normal lung tissue. Sample size was based on specimen availability rather than a prior power calculation. The study used immune gene expression, TCR sequencing and multiplex immunofluorescence to profile the immune contexture of lung adenocarcinoma precursors and invasive adenocarcinoma. It was reported in the study that 100 to 110 samples were used for TCR sequencing. A total of roughly 50 patients with pulmonary nodules who underwent surgical resection were included in the overall cohort. Class I HLA alleles were inferred from exome data with POLYSOLVER, and allele-specific HLA loss was detected with LOHHLA. Whole exome sequencing and methylation data from the same cohort of nodules were integrated with the immune data.

The CDR3 goes from the cysteine to the phenylalanine over 14 residues. Here the CDR3 DNA is all that survives: 42 bases in frame from base 1. The germline ends are 15 bases apart after V is trimmed by 5 bases and J by 5 bases. For CDR1 and CDR2, the germline V gene (reference sequence) lists SGHAT and FQDESV. Resection was performed on patients in Japan or China between the mid-2010s and the late 2010s. The histologic diagnosis of each case was independently confirmed on H&E slides by two lung cancer pathologists. To enrich premalignant or tumor cells for nucleic acid extraction, macro-dissection was performed after pathologic assessment. The AllPrep DNA/RNA FFPE Kit was used to isolate DNA from FFPE tissue. Note on this clone: Its recognized antigen is unknown. There are no base qualities to consult, and no much larger clone falls within one base.

The immunoSEQ hsTCRbeta Kit was used to sequence TCR beta CDR3 regions from DNA. As for how the authors treated the data: TCR sequencing data were analysed with the ImmunoSEQ Analyzer. T cell clonality was defined as 1 minus Pielou's evenness, calculated on productive rearrangements. T cell diversity was measured with the inverse Simpson index on productive templates. T cell density was expressed as TCR beta template counts normalized to usable DNA, with usable DNA estimated by amplifying and sequencing housekeeping genes. TCR metrics were compared across histologic stages using two-sided Kruskal-Wallis tests. TCRdb provides this immuneACCESS table in a form limited to in-frame rearrangements. Some clones are lacking; in checked studies, under half of them reflect an unresolved V gene, and why the rest are absent is not known. V and J calls and clone size are given by that table; D and trimming were obtained from the DNA. The sample table holds around 13,000 clones, of which 75% to 90% were seen once. The ten top clones hold just under 5% of the sample.

Broader findings and caveats from the paper: KRAS-mutant nodules showed the highest T cell clonality compared with EGFR-mutant or double wild-type lesions. Because every patient came from Japan and China, how well the results apply to Western populations was uncertain. Normal lung showed the highest clonality, whereas later-stage lesions appeared to have higher T cell density and diversity but lower clonality. The findings were based on association rather than direct causation, and larger cohorts with long-term follow-up and longitudinal biopsies were deemed needed. Top T cell clone frequencies were highest in normal lung and appeared to decrease progressively from AAH through AIS, MIA and invasive adenocarcinoma.

Sequenced: FFPE minimally invasive lung adenocarcinoma tissue. This sample's cell subset or site label indicates: micro-invasive lung adenocarcinoma (MIA). This TCR was sampled from a person aged 70 to 85 with lung adenocarcinoma. Recombination linked TRBV11-1 to TRBJ1-1, and possibly TRBD1, on 6 matching bases. The nucleotides read TGTGCCAGCAGCCTTACGCAAGGGGGGACTGAAGCTTTCTTT. Its translation is CASSLTQGGTEAFF. Supplemented by the reference TRBV11-1 and TRBJ1-1 proteins around the CDR3, the complete variable domain is EAEVAQSPRYKITEKSQAVAFWCDPISGHATLYWYRQILGQGPELLVQFQDESVVDDSQLPKDRFSAERLKGVDSTLKIQPAELGDSAMYLCASSLTQGGTEAFFGQGTRLTVV.